The clone carrying this T cell receptor (beta chain) turned up a few times. Antigen: not known. During construction of the library, unique molecular identifiers were attached to individual cDNA molecules for quantitative, reproducible TCR counting. MiXCR, applied by TCRdb to the RACE reads, yields one record per CDR3 protein. Among roughly 42,000 distinct CDR3 sequences listed, approximately 10% were seen once. These data are taken from a study of human T cells and chemical hapten exposure. Study information: Patients' scalps got diphenylcyclopropenone weekly throughout the approximately 24-week study. Overall study findings and caveats: TCRs at a frequency above 1 in 1000 stayed unchanged with DPC sensitization. It was expanded TCRs that formed significantly more large CDR3 similarity clusters than controls did.

V lost 7 bases to trimming and J lost 9 bases, with 10 bases between them. CDR3 length equals 11 residues. Germline V lookup: CDR1 MDHEN, CDR2 SYDVKM. Time point defined: patch test 2, 6 weeks after DPC sensitization. Treatment denoted: therapeutic diphenylcyclopropenone sensitization with weekly scalp DPC. The total RNA was obtained from whole blood that was not fractionated. This TCR was sampled from a woman aged 25 to 39 with alopecia areata. Some clones in this sample may be carry-over from other donors' samples. The sample in question was whole blood, obtained in connection with sensitization to the hapten diphenylcyclopropenone (DPC). The chain employs TRBV28 and TRBJ2-1; no firm D call. CDR3 sequence (DNA): TGTGCCAGCATATCCCTTTTTGAGCAGTTCTTC. It is translated as CASISLFEQFF.